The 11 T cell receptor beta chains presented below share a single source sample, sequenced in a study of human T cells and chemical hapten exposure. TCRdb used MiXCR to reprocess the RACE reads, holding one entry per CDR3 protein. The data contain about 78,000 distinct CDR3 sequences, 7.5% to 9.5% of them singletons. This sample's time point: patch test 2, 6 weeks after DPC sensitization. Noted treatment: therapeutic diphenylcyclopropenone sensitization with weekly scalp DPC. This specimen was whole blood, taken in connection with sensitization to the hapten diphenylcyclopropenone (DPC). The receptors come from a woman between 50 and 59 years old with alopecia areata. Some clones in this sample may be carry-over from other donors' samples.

CDR3: CSAVQGGPRSYTF. CDR3 in DNA: TGCAGTGCTGTACAGGGGGGTCCGAGAAGCTACACCTTC. The genes are TRBV20-1 and TRBJ1-2; 8 positions agree with TRBD1. This CDR3 contains 13 residues. The germline gives CDR1 DFQATT, CDR2 SNEGSKA (reference sequence). Trimming removed 5 bases from V and 9 bases from J; junction bases left unmatched: 11.

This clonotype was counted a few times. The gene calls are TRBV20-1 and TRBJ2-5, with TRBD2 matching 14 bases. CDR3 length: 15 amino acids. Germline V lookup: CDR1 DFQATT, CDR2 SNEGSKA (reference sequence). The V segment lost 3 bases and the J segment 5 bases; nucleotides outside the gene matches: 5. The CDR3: CSASGTSGGSETQYF. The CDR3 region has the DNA TGCAGTGCTAGTGGGACTAGCGGGGGTAGTGAGACCCAGTACTTC.

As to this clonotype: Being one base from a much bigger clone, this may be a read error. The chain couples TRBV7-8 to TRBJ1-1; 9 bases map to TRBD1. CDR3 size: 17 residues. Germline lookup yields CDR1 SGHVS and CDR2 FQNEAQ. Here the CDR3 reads CASSLTTGGILKTVAFF. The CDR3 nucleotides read TGTGCCAGCAGCTTAACAACAGGGGGCATCTTAAAAACTGTAGCTTTCTTT.

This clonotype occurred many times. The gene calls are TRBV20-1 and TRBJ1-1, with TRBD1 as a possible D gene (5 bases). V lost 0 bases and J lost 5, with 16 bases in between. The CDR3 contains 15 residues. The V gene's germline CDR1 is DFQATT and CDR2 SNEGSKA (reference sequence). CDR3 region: CSARESGGGSTEAFF. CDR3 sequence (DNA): TGCAGTGCTAGAGAGAGCGGGGGAGGTAGTACTGAAGCTTTCTTT.

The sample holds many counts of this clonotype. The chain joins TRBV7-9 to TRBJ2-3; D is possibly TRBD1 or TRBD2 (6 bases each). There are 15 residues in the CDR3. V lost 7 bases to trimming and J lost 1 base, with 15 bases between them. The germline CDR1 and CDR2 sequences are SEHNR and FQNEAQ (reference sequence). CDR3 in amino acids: CASTPQRGGTDTQYF. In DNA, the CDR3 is TGTGCCAGCACCCCGCAGAGGGGGGGCACAGATACGCAGTATTTT.

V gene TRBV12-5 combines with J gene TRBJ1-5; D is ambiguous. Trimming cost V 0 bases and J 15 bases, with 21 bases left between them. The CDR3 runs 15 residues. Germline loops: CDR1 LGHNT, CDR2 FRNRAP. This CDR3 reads CASGLVSGIQSALHF. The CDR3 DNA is TGTGCTAGTGGTTTGGTATCGGGAATCCAATCAGCCCTGCATTTT.

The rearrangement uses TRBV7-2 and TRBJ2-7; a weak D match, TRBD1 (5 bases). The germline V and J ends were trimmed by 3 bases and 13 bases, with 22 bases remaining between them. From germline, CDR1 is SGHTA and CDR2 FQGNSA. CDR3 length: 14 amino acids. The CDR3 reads CASSFRQGEDRPYF. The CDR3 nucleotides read TGTGCCAGCAGCTTTCGGCAGGGCGAAGACCGCCCCTACTTC.

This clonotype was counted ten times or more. CDR3 protein: CASSSGSLNTEAFF. CDR3 nucleotides: TGCGCCAGCAGCTCGGGGTCATTGAACACTGAAGCTTTCTTT. The chain is built from TRBV5-1 and TRBJ1-1; D not certain. From germline, CDR1 is SGHRS and CDR2 YFSETQ. CDR3 length: 14 amino acids. V was pared by 3 bases and J by 0 bases, with 9 bases between.

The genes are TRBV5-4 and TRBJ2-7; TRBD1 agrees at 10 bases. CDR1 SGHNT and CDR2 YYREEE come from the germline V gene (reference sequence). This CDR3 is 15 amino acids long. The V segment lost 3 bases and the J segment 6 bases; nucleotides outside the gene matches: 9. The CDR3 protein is CASSSPGQGTGEQYF. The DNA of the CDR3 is TGTGCCAGCAGCTCGCCGGGACAGGGGACGGGCGAGCAGTACTTC.

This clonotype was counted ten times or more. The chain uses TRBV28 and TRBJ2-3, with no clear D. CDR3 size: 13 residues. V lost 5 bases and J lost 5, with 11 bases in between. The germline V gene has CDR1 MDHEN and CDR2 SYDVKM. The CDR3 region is CASSPDRQDTQYF. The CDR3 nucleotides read TGTGCCAGCAGTCCCGATCGGCAAGATACGCAGTATTTT.

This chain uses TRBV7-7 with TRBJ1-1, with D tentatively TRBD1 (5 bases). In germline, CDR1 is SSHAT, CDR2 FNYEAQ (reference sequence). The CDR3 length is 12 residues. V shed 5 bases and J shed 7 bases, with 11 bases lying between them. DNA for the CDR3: TGTGCCAGCAGCCCCAGGCAGGGTGAAGCTTTCTTT. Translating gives CASSPRQGEAFF.